This entry lists 15 T cell receptor beta chains sequenced from one sample in a study of tumor-infiltrating lymphocytes in oesophageal squamous cell carcinoma. TCRdb passed the PCR reads through MiXCR, listing each CDR3 protein once. Found here are some 22,000 distinct CDR3 sequences, around 33% of them singletons; the top ten hold about 12%. Input material: esophageal tumor tissue. The source of these receptors is a male donor with esophageal squamous cell carcinoma.

The CDR3 region has the DNA TGTGCCAGCAGCTCTTCCGGGACAATGAGGGAGACCCAGTACTTC. It yields the protein CASSSSGTMRETQYF. V gene TRBV7-2 combines with J gene TRBJ2-4; perhaps TRBD1 as D (6 bases). The end of the DNA aligns better with TRBJ2-5, so the J call may be wrong. Germline values: CDR1 SGHTA, CDR2 FQGNSA. The CDR3 loop spans 15 amino acids.

By sample fraction, this clonotype is medium-sized (0.01 to 0.1%). The chain uses TRBV12-3 or TRBV12-4 and TRBJ2-7; 7 bases are shared with TRBD1. The V and J ends lost 3 bases and 1 base, in that order; junction bases with no gene match: 6. CDR3 length: 15 residues. CDR3 DNA sequence: TGTGCCAGCAGTTTGATGGGACAGCAGTCCTACGAGCAGTACTTC. Translating it yields CASSLMGQQSYEQYF.

The table lists this clonotype with many counts. The V and J genes are TRBV7-2 and TRBJ2-5; no firm D call. Germline lookup yields CDR1 SGHTA and CDR2 FQGNSA. This CDR3 comprises 13 residues. V lost 5 bases, J lost 5 bases, and 12 bases lay in between. The CDR3 coding sequence is TGTGCCAGCAGCCTCGAGTTCAGCGAGACCCAGTACTTC. Translation: CASSLEFSETQYF. The whole variable domain, filled in from reference TRBV7-2 and TRBJ2-5, reads GAGVSQSPSNKVTEKGKDVELRCDPISGHTALYWYRQSLGQGLEFLIYFQGNSAPDKSGLPSDRFSAERTGGSVSTLTIQRTQQEDSAVYLCASSLEFSETQYFGPGTRLLVL.

Details on this clonotype: One base away lies a much larger clone, so this may be a sequencing read error. V usage is TRBV6-4 and J usage is TRBJ1-1; TRBD1 matches 10 bases. With the DNA end fitting TRBJ2-7 better, the J assignment may be wrong. This CDR3 is 15 amino acids long. Germline V lookup: CDR1 MRHNA, CDR2 SNTAGT. The CDR3 DNA reads as TGTGCCAGCAGCGACCGGGACAGGGGCCTCAATGAGCAGTACTTC. This sequence encodes CASSDRDRGLNEQYF.

On this clonotype itself: A much larger clone is a single base away; this may be a read error. This chain links TRBV5-1 with TRBJ2-5; TRBD2 aligns across 10 bases. Matching the DNA end better, TRBJ2-1 makes the J call doubtful. The CDR3 has 18 amino acids. Per germline, CDR1 SGHRS and CDR2 YFSETQ. The CDR3 is CASSLSSLAGVWSYEQFF. The DNA of the CDR3 is TGCGCCAGCAGCTTGAGTTCGCTAGCGGGAGTTTGGTCCTACGAGCAGTTCTTC.

The chain uses TRBV7-3 and TRBJ2-7, with D possibly TRBD1 on 5 matching bases. The DNA end favors TRBJ2-5, so the J call may be wrong. CDR1 and CDR2 (germline): SGHTA, FQGTGA. The CDR3 runs 14 residues. The DNA of the CDR3 is TGTGCCAGCAGTCAAGGACACAGCCAAGAGACCCAGTACTTC. Its translation: CASSQGHSQETQYF.

With regard to this clonotype: A single base separates this from a much larger clone, so it may be a read error. V is TRBV11-1 and J is TRBJ2-1; D is uncertain. This CDR3 is built from 13 residues. Germline lookup yields CDR1 SGHAT and CDR2 FQDESV (reference sequence). Trimming left V 2 bases short and J 10 bases short, with 12 bases between. CDR3 DNA sequence: TGTGCCAGCAGCTTATCTCCTACCTACGAGCAGTTCTTC. Amino acids: CASSLSPTYEQFF.

Within the sample, this clonotype is medium-sized (0.01 to 0.1%). The V call is TRBV7-3, the J call TRBJ2-7; maybe TRBD2 (6 bases). The CDR3 is 13 residues long. Between the trimmed V and J ends, which lost 5 bases and 3 bases, there was a span of 11 bases. CDR1 is SGHTA and CDR2 is FQGTGA in the germline V gene. CDR3: CASSRLGGYEQYF. CDR3 nucleotides: TGTGCCAGCAGCCGACTGGGGGGCTACGAGCAGTACTTC.

This chain uses TRBV2 with TRBJ2-2; the match to TRBD2 covers 7 bases. V shed 6 bases, J shed 5 bases, and the junction held 15 bases outside the gene matches. From germline, CDR1 is SNHLY and CDR2 FYNNEI. The CDR3 runs 17 residues. CDR3 nucleotides: TGTGCCAGCAGCCCCCTGAGGCTGACAGCGGGAACCGGGGAGCTGTTTTTT. Its protein product is CASSPLRLTAGTGELFF.

This clonotype was detected only a few times. The chain carries TRBV5-4 and TRBJ2-4; D gene uncertain. The CDR3 has 19 amino acids. Germline V lookup: CDR1 SGHNT, CDR2 YYREEE (reference sequence). Trimming pared 0 bases from V and 13 bases from J, leaving 32 bases between. CDR3 sequence reads: CASSLGALAASWVYNEQYF. DNA for the CDR3: TGTGCCAGCAGCTTGGGGGCACTGGCGGCGAGTTGGGTCTACAATGAGCAGTACTTC.

The table lists this clonotype with a few counts. This rearrangement joins TRBV9 to TRBJ2-2, with TRBD2 matching over 9 bases. CDR3 size: 16 residues. CDR1 SGDLS and CDR2 YYNGEE come from the germline V gene. J lost 1 base, V lost 3 bases, and 4 bases had no gene match. CDR3 sequence (DNA): TGTGCCAGCAGCGCTTATAGCGGGAGGAACACCGGGGAGCTGTTTTTT. It is translated as CASSAYSGRNTGELFF.

This clonotype was counted between two and nine times. The conserved closing phenylalanine or tryptophan is absent in this CDR3, likely reflecting a read error. The DNA is omitted, as the CDR3 cannot be located on it reliably, and the CDR3 follows TCRdb's listing. V gene TRBV7-2 combines with J gene TRBJ2-6; TRBD1 reflects the table's D call only, with no check against the DNA. Germline CDR1 reads SGHTA; CDR2 reads FQGNSA. Both ends counted, the CDR3 spans 13 residues. Here the CDR3 reads CASSFPRGGQDRS.

About this clonotype itself: No conserved phenylalanine or tryptophan is present at the end of the CDR3, so a read error is the likely explanation. The rearrangement uses TRBV7-3 and TRBJ2-1; perhaps TRBD2 as D (5 bases). The CDR3 contains 16 residues. Trimming took off 1 base at V and 8 bases at J, with 18 bases between the two ends. CDR1 SGHTA and CDR2 FQGTGA come from the germline V gene. In DNA, the CDR3 is TGTGCCAGCAGCTTAAGAGCTAGCAAGGGTTGGGATGAGCAGTTCTTG. Its protein is CASSLRASKGWDEQFL.

This clonotype occurred many times. The chain is built from TRBV20-1 and TRBJ1-4; D is uncertain. The CDR3 loop spans 13 amino acids. V dropped 3 bases and J dropped 8 bases, with 13 bases sitting between them. The germline V gene encodes CDR1 DFQATT and CDR2 SNEGSKA (reference sequence). The CDR3 DNA is TGCAGTGCTAGCGTCCACCAAGGGGAAAAACTGTTTTTT. This translates into CSASVHQGEKLFF.

On this clonotype: Given the absence of the conserved phenylalanine or tryptophan at the CDR3 end, a read error is likely. Because the CDR3's place on the DNA is in doubt, the DNA is left out and the CDR3 is given as listed by TCRdb. This rearrangement joins TRBV7-3 to TRBJ2-6; the table gives TRBD2 as D, unverified against the DNA. The CDR3 numbers 19 amino acids, ends counted. The V gene's germline CDR1 is SGHTA and CDR2 FQGTGA. CDR3 region: CASSPAASGIFWNEQFFGA.